This T cell receptor beta chain derives from a study of cytomegalovirus exposure and HLA in healthy donors. In the PCR, 60 Vbeta and 13 Jbeta primers were used. Assay used: immunoSEQ multiplex PCR; TCRdb lists only in-frame clones, some missing. The sample contains tens of thousands of clones, around 73% of which appear only once. About this clone: Its antigen remains unidentified.

General study findings and limits: Previous analysis showed most TCR beta V segments were productive about 87% or about 30% of the time. Researchers reported in a later analysis that common viral pathogens appeared linked to several top clusters.

The sample comprised PBMCs. The clonotype comes from a woman aged 40 to 50 in good health and CMV-seropositive.

CDR3 DNA sequence: TGCGCCAGCAGCCAAGGGACGACAGGGAAAGGCACTGAAGCTTTCTTT. This encodes CASSQGTTGKGTEAFF. This chain links TRBV5-1 with TRBJ1-1; TRBD1 agrees at 7 bases. V lost 4 bases, J lost 4 bases, and 13 bases stayed unmatched. Per germline, CDR1 SGHRS and CDR2 YFSETQ. The length of the CDR3 is 16 residues.